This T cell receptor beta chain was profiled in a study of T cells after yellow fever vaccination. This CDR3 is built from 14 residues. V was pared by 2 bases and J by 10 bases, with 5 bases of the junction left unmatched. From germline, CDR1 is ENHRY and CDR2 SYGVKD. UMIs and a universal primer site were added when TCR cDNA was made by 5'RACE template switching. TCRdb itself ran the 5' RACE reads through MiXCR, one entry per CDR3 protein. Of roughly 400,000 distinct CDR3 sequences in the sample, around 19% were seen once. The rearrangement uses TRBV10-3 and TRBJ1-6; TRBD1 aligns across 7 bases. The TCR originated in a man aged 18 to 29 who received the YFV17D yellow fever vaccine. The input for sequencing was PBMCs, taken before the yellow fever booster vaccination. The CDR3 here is CAISETGAHSPLHF. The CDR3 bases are TGTGCCATCAGTGAGACAGGGGCACACTCACCCCTCCACTTT.